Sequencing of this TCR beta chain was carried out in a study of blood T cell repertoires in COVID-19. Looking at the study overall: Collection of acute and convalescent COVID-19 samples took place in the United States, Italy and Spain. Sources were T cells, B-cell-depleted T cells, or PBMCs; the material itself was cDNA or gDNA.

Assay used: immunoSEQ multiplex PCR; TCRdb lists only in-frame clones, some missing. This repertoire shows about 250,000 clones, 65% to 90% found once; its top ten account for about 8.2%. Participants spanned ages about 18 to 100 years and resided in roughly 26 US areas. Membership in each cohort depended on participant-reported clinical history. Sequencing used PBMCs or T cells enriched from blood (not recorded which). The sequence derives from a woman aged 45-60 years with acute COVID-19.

CDR3 sequence (DNA): TGTGCCTGGAGGGACGCAGGGGGAAGGGGCTACACCTTC. Protein: CAWRDAGGRGYTF. The rearrangement joins TRBV30 to TRBJ1-2, with 7 positions matching TRBD1. There are 13 residues in the CDR3. Germline-derived CDR1 and CDR2 are GTSNPN and SVGIG (reference sequence). V was pared by 3 bases and J by 8 bases, with 9 bases of the junction left unmatched.